This T cell receptor beta chain was identified during a study of T cell changes during pregnancy in multiple sclerosis. The method was immunoSEQ multiplex PCR; TCRdb's version includes in-frame clones alone and lacks a portion of them. The repertoire has 19,000 or so clones, nearly 90% of them found once; the top ten carry around an eighth. Source: CD8+ T cells from peripheral blood mononuclear cells, taken after pregnancy. The TCR originated in a female donor in good health, enrolled as a control in a pregnancy study.

The CDR3 reads CASSQFPPGTETVEAFF. In DNA, the CDR3 is TGTGCCAGCAGCCAATTCCCGCCGGGGACAGAGACGGTGGAAGCTTTCTTT. The rearrangement joins TRBV4-2 to TRBJ1-1; 7 bases fit TRBD1. V was clipped by 2 bases and J by 8 bases; unmatched bases: 17. The CDR3 covers 17 residues. CDR1 is LGHNA, CDR2 YNFKEQ, per germline.